This T cell receptor beta chain emerged from a study of T cell responses to AZD1222 COVID-19 vaccine. General study points: Vaccine-associated CD4 TCRs spanned spike, dominant at 160-218 and 743-854.

To note about this clone: Its cognate antigen is unknown.

Only in-frame clones appear in the TCRdb table, and some are missing; sequencing was by immunoSEQ multiplex PCR. The data contain about 120,000 clones, approximately 87% of them singletons. The CDR3 is 11 residues long. Trimming shortened V by 3 bases and J by 5 bases, and 4 bases separated the two germline ends. V and J are TRBV12-3 or TRBV12-4 and TRBJ1-2; D is uncertain. The TCR comes from an adult in good health. The sequencing used peripheral blood, collected on day 0 of AZD1222 vaccination. CDR3 residues: CASSFGYGYTF. CDR3 bases: TGTGCCAGCAGTTTCGGGTATGGCTACACCTTC.